This TCR beta chain appears in the sequencing data of a study of beta chain features in type 1 diabetes. Overall study findings and caveats: Because the template was cDNA, high-expressing cells might be over-represented. Naive, central memory and Treg TCRB repertoires appeared more alike in patients than in healthy donors. In every one of the four CD4+ subsets, TCRB CDR3s were moderately but significantly shorter in Type 1 diabetes patients. Here, the possible influence of HLA type (on TCRB rearrangement) remained unresolved.

This clone was seen a handful of times. Its antigen is undetermined. Sorting produced populations that all topped 98% purity. All of the isolated RNA was reverse transcribed, so expressed TCRB transcripts were sequenced. The data were produced by immunoSEQ multiplex PCR, yet TCRdb's version contains in-frame clones alone and is incomplete. The table includes fewer than 300,000 clones, 20% detected once. This CDR3 spans 16 amino acids. Germline CDR1 and CDR2: SGDLS and YYNGEE. Germline trimming cut 3 bases from V and 0 bases from J; bases unmatched to any gene: 8. The origin of this receptor is a woman aged 40 to 50 with type 1 diabetes. Specimen: naive CD4+ T cells from blood. The chain has TRBV9 and TRBJ1-1, with 7 nucleotides matching TRBD1. CDR3 loop: CASSADRQGVNTEAFF. CDR3 DNA sequence: TGTGCCAGCAGCGCGGATCGACAGGGTGTGAACACTGAAGCTTTCTTT.